This TCR beta chain originates from a study of T cell repertoires in cytomegalovirus infection. Study background: Recently identified HLA-C-restricted CMV epitopes were used, and well-studied HLA-B-restricted CMV epitopes were used as well. An indication of both CMV infection and matching HLA type came from public TCR beta signatures. Regarding the study as a whole: The ex vivo response was dominated by HLA-C-restricted CMV-specific TCR beta clonotypes. Using cumulative public TCR beta family frequency, the authors identified those who carried CMV together with the relevant HLA.

This clonotype was detected only once. What it binds is not known. The junction departs from the called germline gene at one end, perhaps through a read error. TCRdb itself ran the reads through MiXCR, one entry per CDR3 protein. This table has about 500,000 distinct CDR3 sequences, about 33% appearing once. The TCR sequence derives from a human donor in good health (CMV status not recorded). Some clones in this sample may be carry-over from other donors' samples. Sequencing used cultured PBMCs, obtained from culture after CMV antigen stimulation.

In DNA form, the CDR3 reads TGTGCCAGCAGCCTAGATCTTAGGCGGGCCCAGCATTTT. Translation gives CASSLDLRRAQHF. This rearrangement joins TRBV11-2 to TRBJ1-5; D gene unclear. Per germline, CDR1 SGHAT and CDR2 FQNNGV. The CDR3 loop spans 13 amino acids.